This TCR beta chain was obtained from a study of CD8 T cells in Susac syndrome. Study context: At blood draw, Susac syndrome patients were therapy-naive, on corticosteroids, or on intravenous immunoglobulin alone. Findings of the study overall: Within total CD8+ repertoires, under 20 Susac-specific public clones were found, and within CD8+ TEMRA repertoires, about 5.

RNA totalling about 0.5 to 1 ug underwent reverse transcription with random hexamers. An immunoSEQ multiplex PCR amplified TCR beta CDR3 over 54 Vbeta and 13 Jbeta. From the immunoSEQ multiplex PCR reads, TCRdb called clonotypes with MiXCR, one entry per CDR3 protein. The sample records around 95,000 distinct CDR3 sequences, nearly 97% being singletons. To note about this clonotype: Its antigen is not identified.

CD8+ and CD4+ T cells circulating in blood were sequenced for TCR beta. With 4 bases removed from V and 3 bases from J, the gap between germline ends came to 9 bases. Germline lookup yields CDR1 LGHDT and CDR2 YNNKEL (reference sequence). CDR3 length: 13 residues. This receptor was obtained from a human donor with Susac syndrome. Sequenced input: CD8+ T cells from PBMCs. The rearrangement joins TRBV3-1 to TRBJ2-5; unclear D gene. CDR3 DNA sequence: TGTGCCAGCAGCCGCCGGAAGGAAGAGACCCAGTACTTC. Its protein is CASSRRKEETQYF.